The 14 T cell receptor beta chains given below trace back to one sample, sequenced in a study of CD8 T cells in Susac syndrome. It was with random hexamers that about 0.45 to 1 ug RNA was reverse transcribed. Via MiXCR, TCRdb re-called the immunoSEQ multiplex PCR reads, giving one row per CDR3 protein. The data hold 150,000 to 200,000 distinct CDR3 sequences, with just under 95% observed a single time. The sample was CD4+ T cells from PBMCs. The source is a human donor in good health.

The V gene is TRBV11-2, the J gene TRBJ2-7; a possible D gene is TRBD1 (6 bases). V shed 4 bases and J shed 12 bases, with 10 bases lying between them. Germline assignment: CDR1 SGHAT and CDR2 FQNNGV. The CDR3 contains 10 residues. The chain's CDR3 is CASSSRTAYF. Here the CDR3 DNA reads TGTGCCAGCAGCTCCAGGACAGCGTACTTC.

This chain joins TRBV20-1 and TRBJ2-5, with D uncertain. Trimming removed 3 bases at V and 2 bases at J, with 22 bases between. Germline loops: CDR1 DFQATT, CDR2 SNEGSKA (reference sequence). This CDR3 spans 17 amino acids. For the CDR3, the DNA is TGCAGTGCTAGGCTTGGGCCAGTCACGGTCCCACAAGAGACCCAGTACTTC. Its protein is CSARLGPVTVPQETQYF.

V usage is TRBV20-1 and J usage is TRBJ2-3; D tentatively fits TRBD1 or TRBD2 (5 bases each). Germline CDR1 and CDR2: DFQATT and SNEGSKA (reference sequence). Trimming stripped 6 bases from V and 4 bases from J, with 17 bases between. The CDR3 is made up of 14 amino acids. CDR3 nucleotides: TGCAGTGCCCCGAGGGGCGGGTCCTCAGATACGCAGTATTTT. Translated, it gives CSAPRGGSSDTQYF.

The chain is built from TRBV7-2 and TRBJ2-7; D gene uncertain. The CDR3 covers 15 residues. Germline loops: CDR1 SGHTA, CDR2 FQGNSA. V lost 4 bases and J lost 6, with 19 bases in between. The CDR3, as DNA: TGTGCCAGCAGCTCCCTCCCTCAGCCAGGCTCCGAGCAGTACTTC. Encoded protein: CASSSLPQPGSEQYF. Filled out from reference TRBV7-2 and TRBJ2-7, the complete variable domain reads GAGVSQSPSNKVTEKGKDVELRCDPISGHTALYWYRQSLGQGLEFLIYFQGNSAPDKSGLPSDRFSAERTGGSVSTLTIQRTQQEDSAVYLCASSSLPQPGSEQYFGPGTRLTVT.

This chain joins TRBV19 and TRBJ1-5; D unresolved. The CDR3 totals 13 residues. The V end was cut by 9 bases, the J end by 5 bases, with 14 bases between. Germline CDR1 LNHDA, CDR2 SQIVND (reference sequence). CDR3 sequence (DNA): TGTGCCAGCCGGAATGTCCTTGATCAGCCCCAGCATTTT. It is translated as CASRNVLDQPQHF.

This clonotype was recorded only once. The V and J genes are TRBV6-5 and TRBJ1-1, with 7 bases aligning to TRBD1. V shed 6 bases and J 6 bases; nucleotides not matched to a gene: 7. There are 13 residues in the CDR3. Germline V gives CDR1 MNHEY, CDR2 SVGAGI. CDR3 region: CASRETGDPEAFF. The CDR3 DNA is TGTGCCAGCAGGGAAACAGGGGACCCTGAAGCTTTCTTT.

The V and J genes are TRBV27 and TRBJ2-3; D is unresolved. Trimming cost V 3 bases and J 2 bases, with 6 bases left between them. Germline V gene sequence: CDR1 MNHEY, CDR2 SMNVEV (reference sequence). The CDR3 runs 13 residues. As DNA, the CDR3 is TGTGCCAGCAGTTTTTACTACACAGATACGCAGTATTTT. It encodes CASSFYYTDTQYF.

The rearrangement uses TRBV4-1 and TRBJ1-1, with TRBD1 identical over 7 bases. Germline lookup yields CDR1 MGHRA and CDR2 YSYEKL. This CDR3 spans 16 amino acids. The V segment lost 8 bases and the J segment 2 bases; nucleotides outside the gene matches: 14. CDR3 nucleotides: TGCGCCAGCGGAAAGACAGGGACCTTAAGAAACACTGAAGCTTTCTTT. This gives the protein CASGKTGTLRNTEAFF.

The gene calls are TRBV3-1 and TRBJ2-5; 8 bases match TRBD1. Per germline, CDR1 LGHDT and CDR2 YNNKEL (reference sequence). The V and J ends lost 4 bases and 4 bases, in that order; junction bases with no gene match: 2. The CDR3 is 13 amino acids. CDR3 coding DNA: TGTGCCAGCAGCCGTGACAGGGGAGAGACCCAGTACTTC. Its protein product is CASSRDRGETQYF.

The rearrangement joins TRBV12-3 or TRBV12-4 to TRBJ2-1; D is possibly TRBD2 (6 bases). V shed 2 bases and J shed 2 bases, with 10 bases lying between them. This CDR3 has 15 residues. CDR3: CASSLRRDTYNEQFF. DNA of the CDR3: TGTGCCAGCAGTTTAAGGAGGGATACCTACAATGAGCAGTTCTTC.

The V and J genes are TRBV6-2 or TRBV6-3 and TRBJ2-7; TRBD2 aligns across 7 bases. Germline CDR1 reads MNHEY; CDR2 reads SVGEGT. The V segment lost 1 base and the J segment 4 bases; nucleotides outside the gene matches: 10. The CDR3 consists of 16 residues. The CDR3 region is CASSYWLGGLTYEQYF. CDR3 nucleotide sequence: TGTGCCAGCAGTTACTGGCTCGGGGGACTAACTTACGAGCAGTACTTC.

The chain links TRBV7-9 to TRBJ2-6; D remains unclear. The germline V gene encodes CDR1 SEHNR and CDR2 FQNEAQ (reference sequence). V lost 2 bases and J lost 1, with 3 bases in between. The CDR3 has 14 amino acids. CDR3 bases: TGTGCCAGCAGCTTAACTTCTGGGGCCAACGTCCTGACTTTC. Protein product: CASSLTSGANVLTF.

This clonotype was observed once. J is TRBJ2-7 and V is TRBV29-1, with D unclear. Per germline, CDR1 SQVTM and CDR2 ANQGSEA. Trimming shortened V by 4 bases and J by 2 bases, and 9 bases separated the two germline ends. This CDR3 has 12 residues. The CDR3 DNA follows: TGCAGCGTTGGGACGTCCCCCTACGAGCAGTACTTC. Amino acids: CSVGTSPYEQYF.

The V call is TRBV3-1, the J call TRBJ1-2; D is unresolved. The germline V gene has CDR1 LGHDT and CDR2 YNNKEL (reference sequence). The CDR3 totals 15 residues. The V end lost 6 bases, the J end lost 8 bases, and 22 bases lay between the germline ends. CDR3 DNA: TGTGCCAGCAGTTTAGGAGAGGGAGCTTCAGGAGGCTACACCTTC. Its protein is CASSLGEGASGGYTF.